These 16 T cell receptor beta chains originate from one sample sequenced in a study of identifying expanded T cells in peripheral blood. Measured with immunoSEQ multiplex PCR; TCRdb has only the in-frame clones, and not every one. This sample carries roughly 100,000 clones, 70% to 90% of them seen once, and the ten largest clones take 13% to 15%. Sample: blood. The receptor set was obtained from a person aged 18-70 years in good health.

The V and J genes are TRBV29-1 and TRBJ2-7; D is perhaps TRBD1 or TRBD2 (5 bases each). Germline V gives CDR1 SQVTM, CDR2 ANQGSEA. CDR3 length: 14 amino acids. Trimming took off 3 bases at V and 4 bases at J, with 16 bases between the two ends. CDR3 protein: CSVDRDGGRYEQYF. The CDR3 DNA follows: TGCAGCGTTGACCGGGACGGTGGACGGTACGAGCAGTACTTC.

The V call is TRBV27, the J call TRBJ2-2, with unresolved D. The CDR3 contains 13 residues. Germline lookup yields CDR1 MNHEY and CDR2 SMNVEV (reference sequence). The V gene lost 5 bases and the J gene lost 0 bases, with 4 bases spanning the gap. Written as DNA, the CDR3 is TGTGCCAGCAGTGGAACGAACACCGGGGAGCTGTTTTTT. It specifies CASSGTNTGELFF.

V and J are TRBV19 and TRBJ2-3; D is unclear. The CDR3 extends over 14 amino acids. Germline assignment: CDR1 LNHDA and CDR2 SQIVND (reference sequence). V was shortened by 5 bases and J by 3 bases, with 12 bases between the two germline ends. DNA for the CDR3: TGTGCCAGTAGTCCCGGTTTTCGGACAGATACGCAGTATTTT. Its translation is CASSPGFRTDTQYF.

This rearrangement joins TRBV4-1 to TRBJ1-6; perhaps TRBD1 as D (6 bases). The CDR3 consists of 15 residues. With 0 bases removed from V and 8 bases from J, the gap between germline ends came to 11 bases. CDR1 and CDR2 from the germline V gene are MGHRA and YSYEKL. This CDR3 reads CASSQDYRVYSPLHF. The CDR3 DNA reads as TGCGCCAGCAGCCAAGATTACAGGGTTTATTCACCCCTCCACTTT.

In its sample, this clone was seen once. The V and J genes are TRBV11-2 and TRBJ2-3, with 8 bases that match TRBD2. V lost 1 base and J lost 7; bases outside the gene matches: 10. From germline, CDR1 is SGHAT and CDR2 FQNNGV. This CDR3 has 16 amino acids. The CDR3 DNA is TGTGCCAGCAGCTTAGCGTCCCAGCGGGGGCCAAATACGCAGTATTTT. Amino acid sequence: CASSLASQRGPNTQYF.

The chain carries TRBV15 and TRBJ1-4; 7 nucleotides line up with TRBD1. Germline-derived CDR1 and CDR2 are LNHNV and YYDKDF (reference sequence). The CDR3 contains 16 residues. Trimming took 3 bases from V and 0 from J; bases not matched to a gene: 4. For the CDR3, the DNA is TGTGCCACCAGCAGCGGGACAGTTGCAACTAATGAAAAACTGTTTTTT. Residues: CATSSGTVATNEKLFF.

V and J are TRBV9 and TRBJ1-3, with D perhaps TRBD1 (5 bases). V was clipped by 4 bases and J by 0 bases, with 17 bases between them. Germline V gives CDR1 SGDLS, CDR2 YYNGEE. The CDR3 totals 17 residues. The CDR3 protein is CASSPDLRGYSGNTIYF. CDR3 nucleotides: TGTGCCAGCAGCCCGGACCTGAGGGGATACTCTGGAAACACCATATATTTT.

The chain carries TRBV28 and TRBJ1-5, with D unclear. The length of the CDR3 is 14 residues. Germline assignment: CDR1 MDHEN and CDR2 SYDVKM. Trimming stripped 4 bases from V and 4 bases from J, with 11 bases between. The CDR3 reads CASSYGGRNQPQHF. For the CDR3, the DNA is TGTGCCAGCAGTTACGGAGGGAGAAATCAGCCCCAGCATTTT.

The chain recombines TRBV10-1 with TRBJ2-1; D gene uncertain. This CDR3 is built from 12 residues. The germline CDR1 and CDR2 sequences are WNHNN and SYGVQD (reference sequence). Trimming left V 3 bases short and J 4 bases short, with 4 bases between. The CDR3 spells CASSEQYNEQFF. In DNA form, the CDR3 reads TGCGCCAGCAGTGAACAGTACAATGAGCAGTTCTTC.

The chain carries TRBV5-1 and TRBJ1-2; no definite D call. Germline V gives CDR1 SGHRS, CDR2 YFSETQ. V shed 2 bases and J shed 4 bases, with 9 bases lying between them. This CDR3 has 13 residues. This chain's CDR3 is CASSFNSPYGYTF. CDR3 coding DNA: TGCGCCAGCAGCTTTAACAGTCCCTATGGCTACACCTTC.

This rearrangement joins TRBV6-6 to TRBJ2-7; the D call may be TRBD1 or TRBD2 (5 bases each). Germline V gene sequence: CDR1 MNHNY, CDR2 SVGAGI (reference sequence). The V gene lost 7 bases and the J gene lost 0 bases, with 13 bases spanning the gap. This CDR3 comprises 14 residues. This CDR3 is CASTRGSGSYEQYF. The CDR3, as DNA: TGTGCCAGCACTCGGGGCTCGGGCTCCTACGAGCAGTACTTC.

This chain uses TRBV5-6 with TRBJ1-6; no definite D call. V was cut by 2 bases and J by 4 bases, with 7 bases left in between. The CDR3 spans 14 residues. Germline assignment: CDR1 SGHDT and CDR2 YYEEEE. DNA of the CDR3: TGTGCCAGCAGCTTACATCAATATAATTCACCCCTCCACTTT. This translates into CASSLHQYNSPLHF.

This chain links TRBV14 with TRBJ1-1; D uncertain. This CDR3 region has 13 residues. Germline V gene lookup returns CDR1 SGHDN and CDR2 FVKESK. The CDR3 DNA reads TGTGTCAGTTCCTTTTCGACGGACACTGAAGCTTTCTTT. Translating gives CVSSFSTDTEAFF.

This clone occurred a few times. This sequence joins TRBV5-4 and TRBJ2-5; the match to TRBD2 covers 13 bases. The CDR3 loop spans 17 amino acids. V trimming: 4 bases; J trimming: 1 base; junction bases outside the gene matches: 7. Germline V gene lookup returns CDR1 SGHNT and CDR2 YYREEE (reference sequence). CDR3 nucleotides: TGTGCCAGCAGCCACGGGACTAGCGGGACCTTCCAAGAGACCCAGTACTTC. This translates into CASSHGTSGTFQETQYF.

The chain employs TRBV20-1 and TRBJ2-5; no definite D call. Germline values: CDR1 DFQATT, CDR2 SNEGSKA (reference sequence). V lost 7 bases and J lost 0, with 6 bases in between. This CDR3 contains 11 residues. CDR3 DNA: TGCAGTGGCACGGACCAAGAGACCCAGTACTTC. Translating it yields CSGTDQETQYF.

V and J are TRBV5-1 and TRBJ2-2; maybe TRBD1 (5 bases). V was pared by 0 bases and J by 4 bases, with 7 bases between. This CDR3 contains 14 residues. CDR1 SGHRS and CDR2 YFSETQ come from the germline V gene. The CDR3 DNA sequence: TGCGCCAGCAGCTTGGACAGGCCCACCGGGGAGCTGTTTTTT. Its protein is CASSLDRPTGELFF.